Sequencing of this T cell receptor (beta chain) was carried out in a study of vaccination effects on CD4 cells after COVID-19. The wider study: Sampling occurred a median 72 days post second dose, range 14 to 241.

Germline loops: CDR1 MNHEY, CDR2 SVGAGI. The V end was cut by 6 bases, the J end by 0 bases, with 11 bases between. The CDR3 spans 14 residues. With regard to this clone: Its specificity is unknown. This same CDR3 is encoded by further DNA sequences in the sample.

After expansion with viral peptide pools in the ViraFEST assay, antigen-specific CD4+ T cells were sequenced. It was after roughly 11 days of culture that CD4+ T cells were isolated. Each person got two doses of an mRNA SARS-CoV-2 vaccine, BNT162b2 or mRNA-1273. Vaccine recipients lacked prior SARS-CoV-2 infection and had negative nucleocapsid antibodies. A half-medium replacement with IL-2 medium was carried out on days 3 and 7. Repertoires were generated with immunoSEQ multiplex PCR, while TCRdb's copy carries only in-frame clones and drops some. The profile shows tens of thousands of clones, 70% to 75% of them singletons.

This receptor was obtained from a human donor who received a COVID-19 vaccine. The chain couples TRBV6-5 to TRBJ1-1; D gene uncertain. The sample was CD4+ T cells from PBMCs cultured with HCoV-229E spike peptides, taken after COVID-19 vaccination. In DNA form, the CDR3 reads TGTGCCAGCAGACGGACGGGAATGAACACTGAAGCTTTCTTT. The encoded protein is CASRRTGMNTEAFF.